This T cell receptor (beta chain) came from a study of regulatory T cells in long-lasting Graves disease. As for the study in general: Graves' patients diagnosed newly had used antithyroid drugs under 3 months.

This clonotype came up a few times. Specified time point: newly diagnosed GD, antithyroid drugs for less than 3 months. RNA isolated from PBMCs was used to make the TCR library. Construction of the TCR beta libraries employed iRepertoire HTBI primers in conjunction with Arm-PCR of CDR3 regions. TCRdb re-called the multiplex PCR reads through MiXCR, storing one row per CDR3 protein. Seen here are more than 400,000 distinct CDR3 sequences, roughly 15% observed once, and the top ten hold approximately 12%. CDR3 length: 17 residues. Germline CDR1 is MDHEN and CDR2 is SYDVKM. Trimming cost V 2 bases and J 2 bases, with 17 bases left between them. These same data were also listed under a study on T cells in Graves' hyperthyroidism and ophthalmopathy. From that report: TCR CDR3 regions were first amplified by RT-PCR with HTBI primers. Ophthalmopathy prediction by the model preceded onset by a median about 6 months.

This specimen was peripheral blood mononuclear cells (PBMCs), taken at new diagnosis, from a patient treated with antithyroid drugs. The chain carries TRBV28 and TRBJ2-3, with D possibly being TRBD1 or TRBD2 (5 bases each). The clonotype originates from a man aged 35 to 55 with Graves disease. CDR3 coding DNA: TGTGCCAGCAGTTTAGGGACCGGGTCAACAAACACAGATACGCAGTATTTT. Translating gives CASSLGTGSTNTDTQYF. Using reference TRBV28 and TRBJ2-3 for the parts outside the CDR3, the full variable domain is DVKVTQSSRYLVKRTGEKVFLECVQDMDHENMFWYRQDPGLGLRLIYFSYDVKMKEKGDIPEGYSVSREKKERFSLILESASTNQTSMYLCASSLGTGSTNTDTQYFGPGTRLTVL.